The clone carrying this T cell receptor beta chain came up a few times. What it recognizes is unknown. The sample originates from a study of cytomegalovirus exposure and HLA in healthy donors. Notes on the study in general: Reported results showed that the classifier diagnosed cytomegalovirus status with high specificity and sensitivity. In the 95 to 150 validation repertoires, a later analysis found that first-cohort TCR clusters tended to co-occur. Most sequenced TCRs were rare (though some public TCRs occurred in many donors). Researchers counted some 150 TCR beta chains as cytomegalovirus-associated.

Per the germline V gene, CDR1 is MNHNS and CDR2 is SASEGT. The CDR3 totals 14 residues. V gave up 4 bases and J gave up 2 bases; unmatched junction bases: 4. TCRdb's copy holds only in-frame clones and misses some; the assay was immunoSEQ multiplex PCR. The table lists roughly 130,000 clones, about nine tenths of them singletons, with around 1.5% in the top ten. Sequenced: PBMCs. The receptor was derived from a man younger than 45 in good health and CMV-seronegative. V is TRBV6-1 and J is TRBJ1-1, with 7 bases aligning to TRBD1. CDR3 amino acids: CASSARQGNTEAFF. The CDR3 nucleotides are TGTGCCAGCAGTGCCCGACAGGGAAACACTGAAGCTTTCTTT.